This T cell receptor beta chain came from a study of blood T cell repertoires in COVID-19. Profiled with immunoSEQ multiplex PCR; TCRdb holds only in-frame clones, not every one. This table holds roughly 220,000 clones, roughly 84% found once. V dropped 8 bases and J dropped 7 bases, with 11 bases sitting between them. The CDR3 has 11 amino acids. Germline loops: CDR1 SNHLY, CDR2 FYNNEI. This chain uses TRBV2 with TRBJ1-1; D is uncertain. This TCR came from a woman aged 25 to 39 who had recovered from COVID-19. Sequencing input: peripheral blood. The CDR3 protein is CASSRLDEAFF. CDR3 nucleotide sequence: TGTGCCAGCTCCCGTTTAGATGAAGCTTTCTTT.